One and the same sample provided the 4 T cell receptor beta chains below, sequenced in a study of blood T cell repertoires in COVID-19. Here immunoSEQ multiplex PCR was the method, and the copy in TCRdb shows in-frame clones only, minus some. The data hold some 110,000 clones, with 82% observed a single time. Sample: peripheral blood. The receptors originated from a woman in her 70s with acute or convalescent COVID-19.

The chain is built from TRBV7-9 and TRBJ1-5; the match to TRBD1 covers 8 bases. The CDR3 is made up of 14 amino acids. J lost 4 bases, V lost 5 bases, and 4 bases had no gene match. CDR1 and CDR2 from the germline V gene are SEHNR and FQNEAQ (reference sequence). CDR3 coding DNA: TGTGCCAGCAGCCCCACAGGGGGAAATCAGCCCCAGCATTTT. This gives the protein CASSPTGGNQPQHF.

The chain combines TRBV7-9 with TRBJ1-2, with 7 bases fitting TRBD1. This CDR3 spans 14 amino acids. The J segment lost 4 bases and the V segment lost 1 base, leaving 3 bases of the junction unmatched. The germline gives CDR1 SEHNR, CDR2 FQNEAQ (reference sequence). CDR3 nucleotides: TGTGCCAGCAGCTTAGGACAGGGATCCTATGGCTACACCTTC. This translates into CASSLGQGSYGYTF.

The CDR3 reads CASSQGLFTHGYTF. DNA for the CDR3: TGTGCCAGCAGCCAGGGCCTCTTCACCCATGGCTACACCTTC. The chain uses TRBV7-2 and TRBJ1-2; possibly TRBD1 for D (5 bases). The CDR3 is 14 residues long. Germline V lookup: CDR1 SGHTA, CDR2 FQGNSA. V was cut by 5 bases and J by 6 bases, with 16 bases left in between.

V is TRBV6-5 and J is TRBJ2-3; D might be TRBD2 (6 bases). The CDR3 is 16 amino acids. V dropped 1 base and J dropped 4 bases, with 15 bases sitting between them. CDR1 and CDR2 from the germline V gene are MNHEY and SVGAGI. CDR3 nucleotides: TGTGCCAGCAGTTACTTACCGGGGGTGAAAGCAGATACGCAGTATTTT. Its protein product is CASSYLPGVKADTQYF.